These 7 T cell receptor beta chains came from one sample sequenced in a study of human T cells and chemical hapten exposure. One entry per CDR3 protein results from TCRdb running MiXCR on the RACE reads. This table has more than 250,000 distinct CDR3 sequences, 7% to 10% appearing once. Specified time point: pre-sensitization, week 0. Treatment given: therapeutic diphenylcyclopropenone sensitization with weekly scalp DPC. Sequenced here: whole blood, sampled in connection with sensitization to the hapten diphenylcyclopropenone (DPC). The receptor set was obtained from a woman aged 40 to 50 with alopecia areata. Some clones in this sample may be carry-over from other donors' samples.

This clonotype has only a few counts. The chain employs TRBV28 and TRBJ1-3; 7 bases align to TRBD1. V dropped 5 bases and J dropped 1; count of bases not matched to a gene: 11. Germline V gene lookup returns CDR1 MDHEN and CDR2 SYDVKM. The CDR3 extends over 17 amino acids. This chain's CDR3 is CASSRPTGTSSGNTIYF. CDR3 coding DNA: TGTGCCAGCAGTCGACCGACAGGGACCTCATCTGGAAACACCATATATTTT.

This chain uses TRBV5-6 with TRBJ1-4; 7 bases agree with TRBD1. The germline gives CDR1 SGHDT, CDR2 YYEEEE. J was trimmed by 4 bases and V by 0 bases; bases with no gene match: 3. This CDR3 comprises 15 residues. The CDR3 DNA sequence: TGTGCCAGCAGCTTGGCGACAGGGATTAATGAAAAACTGTTTTTT. Protein: CASSLATGINEKLFF.

The chain is built from TRBV7-6 and TRBJ2-7; D remains ambiguous. V was clipped by 1 base and J by 6 bases, with 13 bases between them. Germline values: CDR1 SGHVS, CDR2 FNYEAQ. The CDR3 extends over 14 amino acids. CDR3 bases: TGTGCCAGCAGCTTAGGGCATACCTTCGCCGAGCAGTACTTC. It encodes CASSLGHTFAEQYF.

The table lists this clonotype with many counts. This rearrangement joins TRBV28 to TRBJ2-2; 7 bases are shared with TRBD2. The CDR3 consists of 15 residues. Germline assignment: CDR1 MDHEN and CDR2 SYDVKM. V shed 7 bases, J shed 8 bases, and the junction held 13 bases outside the gene matches. CDR3: CASISVGGRRGELFF. CDR3 DNA sequence: TGTGCCAGCATCTCGGTGGGCGGGAGAAGGGGGGAGCTGTTTTTT.

A few counts support this clonotype. The V call is TRBV5-1, the J call TRBJ2-1; 10 nucleotides line up with TRBD2. Losses at the gene ends were 3 bases for V and 3 bases for J; bases not matched to a gene: 6. This CDR3 spans 16 amino acids. CDR1 and CDR2 (germline): SGHRS, YFSETQ. Here the CDR3 reads CASSSTSGVGYNEQFF. In DNA form, the CDR3 reads TGCGCCAGCAGCTCAACTAGCGGGGTGGGCTACAATGAGCAGTTCTTC.

This clonotype showed up just a few times. The V gene is TRBV7-9, the J gene TRBJ2-1, with D perhaps TRBD1 or TRBD2 (5 bases each). The germline gives CDR1 SEHNR, CDR2 FQNEAQ (reference sequence). Trimming removed 6 bases from V and 6 bases from J, with 15 bases in between. This CDR3 is built from 14 residues. CDR3 in amino acids: CASSPGSGPNEQFF. The CDR3 DNA is TGTGCCAGCAGTCCAGGGAGTGGCCCCAATGAGCAGTTCTTC. The complete variable domain, with remaining parts taken from reference TRBV7-9 and TRBJ2-1, reads DTGVSQNPRHKITKRGQNVTFRCDPISEHNRLYWYRQTLGQGPEFLTYFQNEAQLEKSRLLSDRFSAERPKGSFSTLEIQRTEQGDSAMYLCASSPGSGPNEQFFGPGTRLTVL.

This clonotype has at least ten counts. The chain combines TRBV28 with TRBJ2-5; 7 positions agree with TRBD2. Germline lookup yields CDR1 MDHEN and CDR2 SYDVKM. Trimming removed 5 bases from V and 3 bases from J; junction bases left unmatched: 18. The length of the CDR3 is 18 residues. The CDR3 sequence: CASSSPSGTSPFKETQYF. In DNA, the CDR3 is TGTGCCAGCAGTAGCCCTAGCGGTACTAGTCCATTCAAAGAGACCCAGTACTTC.